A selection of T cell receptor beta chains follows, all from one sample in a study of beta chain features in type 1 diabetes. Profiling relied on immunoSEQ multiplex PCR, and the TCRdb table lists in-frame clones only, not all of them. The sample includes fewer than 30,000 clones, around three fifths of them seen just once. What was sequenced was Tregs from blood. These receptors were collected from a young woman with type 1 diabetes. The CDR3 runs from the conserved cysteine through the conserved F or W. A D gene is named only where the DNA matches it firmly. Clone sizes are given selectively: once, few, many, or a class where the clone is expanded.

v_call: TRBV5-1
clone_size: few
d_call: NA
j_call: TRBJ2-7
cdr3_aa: CASRQDPSYEQYF
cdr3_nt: TGCGCCAGTCGACAGGACCCCTCCTACGAGCAGTACTTC

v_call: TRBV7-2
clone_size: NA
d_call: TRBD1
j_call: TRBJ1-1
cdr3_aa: CASTLMGRYRGWNTEAFF
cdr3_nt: TGTGCCAGCACTTTAATGGGCCGTTACAGGGGATGGAACACTGAAGCTTTCTTT

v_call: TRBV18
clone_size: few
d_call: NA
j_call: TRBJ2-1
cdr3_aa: CASSPPGDSYNEQFF
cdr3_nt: TGTGCCAGCTCACCTCCAGGGGACTCCTACAATGAGCAGTTCTTC

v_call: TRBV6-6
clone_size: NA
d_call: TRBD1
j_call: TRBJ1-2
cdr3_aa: CASSYTGGDYGYTF
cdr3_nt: TGTGCCAGCAGTTACACAGGGGGGGACTATGGCTACACCTTC

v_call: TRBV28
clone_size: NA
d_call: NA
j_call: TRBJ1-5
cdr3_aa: CASNWRSGQPQHF
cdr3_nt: TGTGCCAGCAACTGGAGATCCGGTCAGCCCCAGCATTTT

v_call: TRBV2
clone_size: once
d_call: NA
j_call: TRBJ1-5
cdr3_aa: CASSDQGGNQPQHF
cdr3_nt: TGTGCCAGCAGCGACCAGGGTGGCAATCAGCCCCAGCATTTT

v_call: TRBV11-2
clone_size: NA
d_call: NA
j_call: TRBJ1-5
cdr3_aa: CASSLDGSYQPQHF
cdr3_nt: TGTGCCAGCAGCTTAGATGGGAGTTATCAGCCCCAGCATTTT

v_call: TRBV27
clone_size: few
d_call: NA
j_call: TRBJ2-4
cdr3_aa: CASSLPTVEPAKNIQYF
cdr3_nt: TGTGCCAGCAGTTTACCGACAGTAGAACCAGCCAAAAACATTCAGTACTTC

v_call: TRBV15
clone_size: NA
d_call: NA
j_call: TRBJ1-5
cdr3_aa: CATSRVGSGQPQHF
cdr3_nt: TGTGCCACCAGCAGAGTCGGGTCCGGTCAGCCCCAGCATTTT

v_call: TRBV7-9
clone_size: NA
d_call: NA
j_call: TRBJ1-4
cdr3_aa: CASSPGTTNEKLFF
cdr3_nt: TGTGCCAGCAGCCCCGGGACAACTAATGAAAAACTGTTTTTT

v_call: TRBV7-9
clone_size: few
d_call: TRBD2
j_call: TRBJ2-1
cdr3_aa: CASSLIVTSGRLGNEQFF
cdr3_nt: TGTGCCAGCAGCTTAATTGTGACTAGCGGACGTCTTGGGAATGAGCAGTTCTTC